Below, 25 T cell receptor beta chains from the same sample are listed, as sequenced in a study of T cell responses to AZD1222 COVID-19 vaccine. The table came from immunoSEQ multiplex PCR; TCRdb's copy has only in-frame clones and leaves some out. In the table there are 140,000 to 150,000 clones, around nine tenths of which are singletons. Sequencing was performed on peripheral blood, taken on day 0 of AZD1222 vaccination. The receptors were sampled from an adult in good health.

V is TRBV6-5 and J is TRBJ1-2; 8 positions match TRBD1. The trim removed 2 bases at V and 0 bases at J, leaving 2 bases unmatched. Germline CDR1 reads MNHEY; CDR2 reads SVGAGI. This CDR3 contains 15 residues. The CDR3 bases are TGTGCCAGCAGTTACGGGACAGGTCCTAACTATGGCTACACCTTC. Its translation is CASSYGTGPNYGYTF.

The gene calls are TRBV9 and TRBJ1-6; tentative D call: TRBD1 (5 bases). Per the germline V gene, CDR1 is SGDLS and CDR2 is YYNGEE. The CDR3 loop spans 14 amino acids. Trimming shortened V by 3 bases and J by 8 bases, and 12 bases separated the two germline ends. DNA of the CDR3: TGTGCCAGCAGCGCGAGGATGGGGGATTCACCCCTCCACTTT. It translates to CASSARMGDSPLHF.

This sequence joins TRBV4-2 and TRBJ1-4; the D is unclear. This CDR3 spans 13 amino acids. The V end lost 3 bases, the J end lost 6 bases, and 8 bases lay between the germline ends. Per the germline V gene, CDR1 is LGHNA and CDR2 is YNFKEQ. The CDR3: CASSQVQDEKLFF. The CDR3 DNA reads as TGTGCCAGCAGCCAGGTCCAGGATGAAAAACTGTTTTTT.

The CDR3 DNA follows: TGTGCCAGCTCACTGGCCCTCGCAACTAATGAAAAACTGTTTTTT. Protein product: CASSLALATNEKLFF. This chain joins TRBV18 and TRBJ1-4; D not resolved. This CDR3 is 15 amino acids long. Between the trimmed V and J ends, which lost 4 bases and 0 bases, there was a span of 9 bases. CDR1 and CDR2 from the germline V gene are KGHSH and LQKENI.

The CDR3: CASSEVLSSGNTIYF. CDR3 bases: TGTGCCAGCAGTGAGGTTCTCAGCTCTGGAAACACCATATATTTT. The chain recombines TRBV6-1 with TRBJ1-3; no clear D. V lost 3 bases and J 0 bases, leaving 9 bases between the germline ends. This CDR3 is built from 15 residues. The germline gives CDR1 MNHNS, CDR2 SASEGT.

J is TRBJ1-6 and V is TRBV15, with D uncertain. This CDR3 contains 13 residues. V dropped 6 bases and J dropped 1 base, with 4 bases sitting between them. The V gene's germline CDR1 is LNHNV and CDR2 YYDKDF (reference sequence). CDR3 amino acids: CATRGSYNSPLHF. In DNA form, the CDR3 reads TGTGCCACCAGGGGGTCCTATAATTCACCCCTCCACTTT.

The chain employs TRBV20-1 and TRBJ2-7; possibly TRBD1 for D (5 bases). Between the trimmed V and J ends, which lost 3 bases and 4 bases, there was a span of 16 bases. CDR3 length: 14 residues. Germline V gene lookup returns CDR1 DFQATT and CDR2 SNEGSKA (reference sequence). Here the CDR3 reads CSASRTRVPYEQYF. The CDR3, as DNA: TGCAGTGCTAGTAGAACCAGGGTCCCTTACGAGCAGTACTTC.

In DNA, the CDR3 is TGTGCCACCAGCAGGAGGGGGGGTGTAGAGACCCAGTACTTC. It codes for CATSRRGGVETQYF. The chain has TRBV15 and TRBJ2-5, with a tentative D call TRBD2 (7 bases). The V end lost 3 bases, the J end lost 4 bases, and 12 bases lay between the germline ends. This CDR3 contains 14 residues. Germline V gives CDR1 LNHNV, CDR2 YYDKDF (reference sequence).

J is TRBJ1-6 and V is TRBV28; the D is unclear. Trimming pared 5 bases from V and 0 bases from J, leaving 8 bases between. This CDR3 region has 15 residues. Germline CDR1 MDHEN, CDR2 SYDVKM. CDR3 protein: CASSRVPSYNSPLHF. The CDR3 DNA reads as TGTGCCAGCAGTCGAGTCCCCTCCTATAATTCACCCCTCCACTTT.

V and J are TRBV5-1 and TRBJ1-1; D call uncertain. CDR1 and CDR2 from the germline V gene are SGHRS and YFSETQ. This CDR3 region has 13 residues. V lost 4 bases and J 1 base, leaving 8 bases between the germline ends. CDR3 nucleotides: TGCGCCAGCAGCGTGGACGGGAACACTGAAGCTTTCTTT. Amino acid sequence: CASSVDGNTEAFF.

This rearrangement joins TRBV11-1 to TRBJ2-2; 11 nucleotides match TRBD1. V lost 8 bases, J lost 5 bases, and 10 bases stayed unmatched. The CDR3 consists of 16 residues. Per germline, CDR1 SGHAT and CDR2 FQDESV (reference sequence). CDR3 bases: TGTGCCAGCCACCCGCGGGACAGGGGGTATACCGGGGAGCTGTTTTTT. It specifies CASHPRDRGYTGELFF.

V is TRBV3-1 (or the pseudogene TRBV3-2) and J is TRBJ1-5; D not certain. The CDR3 has 15 amino acids. V lost 1 base, J lost 3 bases, and 10 bases lay in between. The germline gives CDR1 LGHDT, CDR2 YNNKEL (reference sequence). CDR3 residues: CASSQGRSINQPQHF. In DNA form, the CDR3 reads TGTGCCAGCAGCCAAGGCAGGAGCATCAATCAGCCCCAGCATTTT.

V and J are TRBV2 and TRBJ2-5, with TRBD1 as a possible D gene (6 bases). V was clipped by 2 bases and J by 5 bases, with 12 bases between them. Germline V gene sequence: CDR1 SNHLY, CDR2 FYNNEI. The CDR3 loop spans 14 amino acids. For the CDR3, the DNA is TGTGCCAGCAGTGAAAGGACCAGGGGTGAGACCCAGTACTTC. Translation gives CASSERTRGETQYF.

This chain joins TRBV9 and TRBJ2-2; 8 bases agree with TRBD2. The CDR3 length is 17 residues. With 2 bases clipped from V and 2 bases from J, the junction kept 8 bases outside the gene matches. Germline V gene lookup returns CDR1 SGDLS and CDR2 YYNGEE. The CDR3 DNA reads as TGTGCCAGCAGCGTTGGCGCAAGCGGGAGAAACACCGGGGAGCTGTTTTTT. Translated: CASSVGASGRNTGELFF.

This clone was detected a few times. The rearrangement links TRBV7-2 to TRBJ2-2; unclear D gene. There are 15 residues in the CDR3. From germline, CDR1 is SGHTA and CDR2 FQGNSA. The germline V and J ends were trimmed by 3 bases and 1 base, with 9 bases remaining between them. The CDR3 DNA reads TGTGCCAGCAGCTTCGGGTCAGGGAACACCGGGGAGCTGTTTTTT. It is translated as CASSFGSGNTGELFF.

DNA for the CDR3: TGTGCCTTTGAGTCCGGGGCGATCTCCTACGAGCAGTACTTC. This gives the protein CAFESGAISYEQYF. V gene TRBV2 combines with J gene TRBJ2-7; D is tentatively TRBD1 or TRBD2 (5 bases each). Trimming removed 11 bases at V and 0 bases at J, with 17 bases between. This CDR3 has 14 amino acids. Per the germline V gene, CDR1 is SNHLY and CDR2 is FYNNEI.

The chain employs TRBV7-6 and TRBJ2-4; possibly TRBD1 or TRBD2 for D (5 bases each). Germline CDR1 reads SGHVS; CDR2 reads FNYEAQ. CDR3 length: 16 amino acids. V was pared by 1 base and J by 3 bases, with 13 bases between. The CDR3 here is CASSLGSGSYKNIQYF. The CDR3 region has the DNA TGTGCCAGCAGCTTAGGTTCAGGGAGTTACAAAAACATTCAGTACTTC.

V usage is TRBV14 and J usage is TRBJ2-7, with TRBD1 as a possible D gene (5 bases). The CDR3 runs 17 residues. Germline CDR1 SGHDN, CDR2 FVKESK. The V and J ends lost 3 bases and 0 bases respectively, with 18 bases between them. CDR3 region: CASSQVFGALNSYEQYF. CDR3 sequence (DNA): TGTGCCAGCAGCCAGGTGTTTGGGGCTCTAAACTCCTACGAGCAGTACTTC.

The V call is TRBV2, the J call TRBJ1-2; possibly TRBD1 for D (6 bases). The germline V gene encodes CDR1 SNHLY and CDR2 FYNNEI. The CDR3 is 13 residues long. Trimming removed 7 bases at V and 4 bases at J, with 13 bases between. In DNA, the CDR3 is TGTGCCAGCAAGGGGGGCGCGGGCTATGGCTACACCTTC. It codes for CASKGGAGYGYTF.

The genes are TRBV6-6 and TRBJ1-3, with 7 bases lining up with TRBD1. V lost 5 bases and J lost 4; bases outside the gene matches: 17. Germline V gives CDR1 MNHNY, CDR2 SVGAGI (reference sequence). The CDR3 covers 18 residues. The CDR3 region has the DNA TGTGCCAGCAGTCACCGGGACAGCGGACCCGCGGGAGGAAACACCATATATTTT. This translates into CASSHRDSGPAGGNTIYF.

The chain carries TRBV10-3 and TRBJ2-1; TRBD2 matches at 14 bases. CDR1 and CDR2 (germline): ENHRY, SYGVKD. The CDR3 length is 20 residues. V was pared by 2 bases and J by 1 base, with 10 bases of the junction left unmatched. CDR3 coding DNA: TGTGCCATCAGTGAGCCTCCGGGACTAGCGGGAGATAGGTCCTACAATGAGCAGTTCTTC. It is translated as CAISEPPGLAGDRSYNEQFF.

CDR3 in DNA: TGTGCCAGCAGTCGGACAGGGAACTATGGCTACACCTTC. It encodes CASSRTGNYGYTF. The chain uses TRBV28 and TRBJ1-2; TRBD1 agrees at 8 bases. The V gene's germline CDR1 is MDHEN and CDR2 SYDVKM. Trimming removed 5 bases from V and 2 bases from J; junction bases left unmatched: 1. The CDR3 has 13 residues.

This clone was found once. CDR3 nucleotides: TGTGCCAGCAGGGACATCGGACAGGGAATAAGCGAGCAGTACTTC. Residues: CASRDIGQGISEQYF. The chain is built from TRBV5-6 and TRBJ2-7, with 8 bases matching TRBD1. The CDR3 has 15 amino acids. In germline, CDR1 is SGHDT, CDR2 YYEEEE. Trimming at V came to 5 bases and at J to 6 bases, leaving 13 bases not matched to a gene.

This sequence joins TRBV7-8 and TRBJ1-5, with a tentative D call TRBD1 (5 bases). The V and J ends lost 1 base and 1 base respectively, with 5 bases between them. Germline lookup yields CDR1 SGHVS and CDR2 FQNEAQ. The CDR3 is 14 residues long. The CDR3 nucleotides read TGTGCCAGCAGCTTAGGACAGAGCAATCAGCCCCAGCATTTT. Translating gives CASSLGQSNQPQHF. The whole variable domain, remainder taken from reference TRBV7-8 and TRBJ1-5, is GAGVSQSPRYKVAKRGQDVALRCDPISGHVSLFWYQQALGQGPEFLTYFQNEAQLDKSGLPSDRFFAERPEGSVSTLKIQRTQQEDSAVYLCASSLGQSNQPQHFGDGTRLSIL.

This sequence joins TRBV5-1 and TRBJ2-1; the match to TRBD2 covers 10 bases. The CDR3 loop spans 14 amino acids. Losses at the gene ends were 5 bases for V and 5 bases for J; bases not matched to a gene: 4. The germline CDR1 and CDR2 sequences are SGHRS and YFSETQ. The CDR3 protein is CASRGTSVNNEQFF. The CDR3 DNA sequence: TGCGCCAGCAGGGGGACTAGCGTGAACAATGAGCAGTTCTTC.